These 3 T cell receptor beta chains originate from one sample sequenced in a study of siplizumab effects on memory and regulatory T cells. Method: immunoSEQ multiplex PCR; TCRdb's copy keeps in-frame clones and lacks some. The sample carries 100,000 to 120,000 clones, more than 85% recorded once. Sequenced material: CD4+ T cells sorted from blood. The source is a human donor in good health.

Regarding this clone: Other DNA sequences in the sample encode the same CDR3. The chain is built from TRBV9 and TRBJ1-4; D might be TRBD1 (6 bases). The length of the CDR3 is 14 residues. V dropped 2 bases and J dropped 4 bases, with 9 bases sitting between them. The V gene's germline CDR1 is SGDLS and CDR2 YYNGEE. This CDR3 is CASSVGQRNEKLFF. The DNA for the CDR3 is TGTGCCAGCAGCGTCGGACAGCGTAATGAAAAACTGTTTTTT.

The rearrangement joins TRBV5-1 to TRBJ2-7, with D hard to call. V gave up 0 bases and J gave up 6 bases, with 16 bases separating them. The CDR3 has 15 residues. The germline V gene has CDR1 SGHRS and CDR2 YFSETQ. The CDR3 nucleotides read TGCGCCAGCAGCTTGGTTATCGGAACCCCCCTCGAGCAGTACTTC. Translated: CASSLVIGTPLEQYF.

Here the CDR3 DNA reads TGTGCCAGCAGCTTTTTGACCTATAATTCACCCCTCCACTTT. It translates to CASSFLTYNSPLHF. This chain connects TRBV5-4 to TRBJ1-6; D gene unclear. The CDR3 totals 14 residues. Trimming took 2 bases from V and 2 from J, leaving 5 bases between them. Germline assignment: CDR1 SGHNT and CDR2 YYREEE (reference sequence).